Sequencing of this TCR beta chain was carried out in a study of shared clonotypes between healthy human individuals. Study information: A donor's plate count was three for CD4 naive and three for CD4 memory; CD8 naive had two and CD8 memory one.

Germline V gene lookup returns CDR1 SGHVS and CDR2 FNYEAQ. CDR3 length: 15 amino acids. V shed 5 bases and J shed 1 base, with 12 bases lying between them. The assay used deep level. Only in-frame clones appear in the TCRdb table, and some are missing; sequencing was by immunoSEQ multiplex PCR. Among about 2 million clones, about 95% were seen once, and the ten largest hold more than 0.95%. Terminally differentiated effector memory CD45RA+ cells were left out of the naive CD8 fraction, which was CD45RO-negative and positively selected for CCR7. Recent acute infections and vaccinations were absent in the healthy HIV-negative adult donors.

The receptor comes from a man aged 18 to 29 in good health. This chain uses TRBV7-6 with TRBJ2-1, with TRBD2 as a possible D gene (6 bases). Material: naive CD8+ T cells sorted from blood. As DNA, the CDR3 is TGTGCCAGCAGCCCGGGGACTTTGTCCTACAATGAGCAGTTCTTC. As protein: CASSPGTLSYNEQFF.